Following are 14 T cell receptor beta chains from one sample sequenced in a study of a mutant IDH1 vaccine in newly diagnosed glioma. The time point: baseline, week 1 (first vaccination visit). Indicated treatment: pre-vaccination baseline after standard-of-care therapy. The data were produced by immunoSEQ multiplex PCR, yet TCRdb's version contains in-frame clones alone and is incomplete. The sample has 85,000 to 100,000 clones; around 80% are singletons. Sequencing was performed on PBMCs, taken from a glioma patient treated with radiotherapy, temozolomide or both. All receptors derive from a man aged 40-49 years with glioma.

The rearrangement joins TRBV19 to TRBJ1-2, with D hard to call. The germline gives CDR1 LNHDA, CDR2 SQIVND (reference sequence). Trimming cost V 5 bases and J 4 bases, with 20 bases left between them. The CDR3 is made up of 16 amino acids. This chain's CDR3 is CASSRARWERSYGYTF. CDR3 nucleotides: TGTGCCAGTAGTCGGGCTCGGTGGGAAAGGAGCTATGGCTACACCTTC. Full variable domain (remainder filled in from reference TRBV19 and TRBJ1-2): DGGITQSPKYLFRKEGQNVTLSCEQNLNHDAMYWYRQDPGQGLRLIYYSQIVNDFQKGDIAEGYSVSREKKESFPLTVTSAQKNPTAFYLCASSRARWERSYGYTFGSGTRLTVV.

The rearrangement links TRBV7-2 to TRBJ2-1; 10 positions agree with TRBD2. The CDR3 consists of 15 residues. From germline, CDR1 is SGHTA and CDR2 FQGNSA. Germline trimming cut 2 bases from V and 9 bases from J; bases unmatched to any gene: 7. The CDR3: CASSLTGTSDGEQFF. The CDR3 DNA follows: TGTGCCAGCAGCTTAACTGGGACTAGCGATGGTGAGCAGTTCTTC.

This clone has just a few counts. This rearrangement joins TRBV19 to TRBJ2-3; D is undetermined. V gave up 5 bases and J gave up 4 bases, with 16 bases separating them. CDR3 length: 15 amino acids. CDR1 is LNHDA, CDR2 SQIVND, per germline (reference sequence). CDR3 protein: CASSLLSPGADTQYF. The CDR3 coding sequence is TGTGCCAGTAGTCTCCTTTCGCCTGGCGCAGATACGCAGTATTTT. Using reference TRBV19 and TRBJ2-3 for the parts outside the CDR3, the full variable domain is DGGITQSPKYLFRKEGQNVTLSCEQNLNHDAMYWYRQDPGQGLRLIYYSQIVNDFQKGDIAEGYSVSREKKESFPLTVTSAQKNPTAFYLCASSLLSPGADTQYFGPGTRLTVL.

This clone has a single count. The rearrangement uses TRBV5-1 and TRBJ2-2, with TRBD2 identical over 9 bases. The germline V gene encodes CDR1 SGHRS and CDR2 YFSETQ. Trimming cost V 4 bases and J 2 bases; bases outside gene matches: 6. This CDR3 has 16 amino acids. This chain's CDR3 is CASSHSGGLNTGELFF. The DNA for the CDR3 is TGCGCCAGCAGCCATAGCGGGGGCCTTAACACCGGGGAGCTGTTTTTT.

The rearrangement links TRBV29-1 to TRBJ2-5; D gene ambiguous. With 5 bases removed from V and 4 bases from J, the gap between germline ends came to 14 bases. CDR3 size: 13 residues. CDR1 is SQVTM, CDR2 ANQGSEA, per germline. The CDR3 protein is CSVRPLGGETQYF. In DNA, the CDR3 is TGCAGCGTTCGACCCCTTGGTGGAGAGACCCAGTACTTC.

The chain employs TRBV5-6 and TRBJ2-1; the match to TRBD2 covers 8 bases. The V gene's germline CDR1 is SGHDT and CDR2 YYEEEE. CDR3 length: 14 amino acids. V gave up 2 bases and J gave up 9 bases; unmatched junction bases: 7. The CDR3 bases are TGTGCCAGCAGCTTAGCGGGGGCCTCGGGTGAGCAGTTCTTC. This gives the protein CASSLAGASGEQFF.

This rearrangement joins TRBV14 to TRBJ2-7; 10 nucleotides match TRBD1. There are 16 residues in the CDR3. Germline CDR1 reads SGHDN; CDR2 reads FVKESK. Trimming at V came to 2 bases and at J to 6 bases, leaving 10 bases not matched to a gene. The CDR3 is CASSQRSGQGGGEQYF. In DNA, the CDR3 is TGTGCCAGCAGCCAAAGGTCTGGACAGGGGGGTGGCGAGCAGTACTTC. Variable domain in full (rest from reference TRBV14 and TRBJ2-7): EAGVTQFPSHSVIEKGQTVTLRCDPISGHDNLYWYRRVMGKEIKFLLHFVKESKQDESGMPNNRFLAERTGGTYSTLKVQPAELEDSGVYFCASSQRSGQGGGEQYFGPGTRLTVT.

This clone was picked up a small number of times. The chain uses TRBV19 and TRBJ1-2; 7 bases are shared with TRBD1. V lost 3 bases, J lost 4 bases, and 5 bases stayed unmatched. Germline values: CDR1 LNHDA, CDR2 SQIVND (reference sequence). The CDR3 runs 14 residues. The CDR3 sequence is CASSMRDSIYGYTF. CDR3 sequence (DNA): TGTGCCAGTAGTATGCGGGACAGCATCTATGGCTACACCTTC.

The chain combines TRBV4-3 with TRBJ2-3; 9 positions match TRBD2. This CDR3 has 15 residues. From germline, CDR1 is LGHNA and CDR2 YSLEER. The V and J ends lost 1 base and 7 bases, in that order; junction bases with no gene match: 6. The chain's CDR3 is CASSQGAGGTYTQYF. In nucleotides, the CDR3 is TGCGCCAGCAGCCAAGGGGCGGGGGGGACTTATACGCAGTATTTT.

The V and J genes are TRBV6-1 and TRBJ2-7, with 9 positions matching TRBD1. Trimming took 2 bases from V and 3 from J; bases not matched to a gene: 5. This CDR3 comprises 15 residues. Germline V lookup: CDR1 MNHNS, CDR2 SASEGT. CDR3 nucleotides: TGTGCCAGCAGTGAACGGGACAGGGTAGACTACGAGCAGTACTTC. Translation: CASSERDRVDYEQYF.

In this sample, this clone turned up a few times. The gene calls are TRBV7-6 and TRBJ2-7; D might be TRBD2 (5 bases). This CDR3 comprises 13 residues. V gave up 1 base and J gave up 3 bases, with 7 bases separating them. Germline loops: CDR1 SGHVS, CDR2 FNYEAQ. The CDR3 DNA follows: TGTGCCAGCAGCTTAGTAGCGAGCTACGAGCAGTACTTC. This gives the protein CASSLVASYEQYF. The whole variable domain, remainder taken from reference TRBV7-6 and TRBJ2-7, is GAGVSQSPRYKVTKRGQDVALRCDPISGHVSLYWYRQALGQGPEFLTYFNYEAQQDKSGLPNDRFSAERPEGSISTLTIQRTEQRDSAMYRCASSLVASYEQYFGPGTRLTVT.

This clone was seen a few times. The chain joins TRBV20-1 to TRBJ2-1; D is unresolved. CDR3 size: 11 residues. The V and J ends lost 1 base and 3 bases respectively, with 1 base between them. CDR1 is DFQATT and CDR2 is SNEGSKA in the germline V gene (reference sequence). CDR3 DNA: TGCAGTGCTAGAGGCTACAATGAGCAGTTCTTC. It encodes CSARGYNEQFF.

This CDR3 is CAISGQGRSDTQYF. As DNA, the CDR3 is TGTGCCATCAGTGGCCAGGGTCGAAGTGATACGCAGTATTTT. The chain has TRBV10-3 and TRBJ2-3, with D perhaps matching TRBD1 (5 bases). Deletions cut 4 bases from V and 6 bases from J, with 14 bases between. The CDR3 extends over 14 amino acids. Looked up from germline, CDR1 is ENHRY and CDR2 is SYGVKD.

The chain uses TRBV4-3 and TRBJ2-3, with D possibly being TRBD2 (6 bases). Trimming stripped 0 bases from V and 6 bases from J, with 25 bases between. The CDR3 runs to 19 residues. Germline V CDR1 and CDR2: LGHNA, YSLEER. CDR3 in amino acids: CASSQDATGTPLLGDTQYF. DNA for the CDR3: TGCGCCAGCAGCCAAGATGCCACCGGGACTCCCTTATTAGGGGATACGCAGTATTTT.